Described below is a single T cell receptor beta chain sequence and its context. The antigen remains unidentified. Deletions cut 11 bases from V and 1 base from J, with 18 bases between. CDR3 length equals 14 residues. CDR1 and CDR2 from the germline V gene are ENHRY and SYGVKD. This entry comes from a study of tumor-infiltrating lymphocytes in primary liver carcinoma. At the level of the study: Men as well as women, aged 30 to 69 years, made up the patients.

TCR beta cDNA came from approximately 490 ng total RNA, primed with a constant-region primer. Generation of the TCR beta libraries relied on three nested multiplex PCR rounds using slightly modified ARM-PCR. For around 9 cycles apiece, the opening two PCR rounds ran with TRBV1-TRBV30 forward primers and a C-beta reverse primer. A single record per CDR3 protein comes from TCRdb applying MiXCR to the multiplex PCR reads. This sample has 45,000 to 65,000 distinct CDR3 sequences; around 73% occur once, and the top ten carry approximately 25%. Study observations and caveats: No more than about 8-24% of top clones could be seen in all five tumor regions. Blood fell significantly below tumors in its top-250-clone fraction (p = 0.039).

From unsorted bulk tissue weighing roughly 19-32 mg, DNA and RNA were co-extracted. Surgeons resected the patients' primary liver carcinomas. The source is a man in his forties or fifties with primary liver carcinoma and hepatitis B virus infection. This sequence joins TRBV10-3 and TRBJ2-7, with D unresolved. The source material was liver tumor tissue from sampling region 5. Documented subset: tumor region T5, tumor centre. The CDR3 loop reads CAVTPSADSYEQYF. The DNA of the CDR3 is TGTGCCGTCACCCCCTCGGCGGATTCCTACGAGCAGTACTTC.